This record covers a single TCR beta chain. As processed by the authors: Counts of nucleated cells, estimated from reference gene primer amplification, were obtained. TCRdb's copy holds only in-frame clones and misses some; the assay was immunoSEQ multiplex PCR. V, J and clone size are those of that table, while D and trimming were read from the DNA. The top ten hold roughly 5.1% of the sample, which has 200,000 or so clones, 65% to 85% seen once. Germline V CDR1 and CDR2: ENHRY, SYGVKD. V was shortened by 4 bases and J by 3 bases, with 9 bases between the two germline ends. The CDR3 is 13 amino acids. The record originates from a study of blood T cell repertoires in COVID-19. Whole-study context: Samples representing acute and convalescent COVID-19 were sourced from the United States, Italy and Spain. T cells, B-cell-depleted T cells, or PBMCs supplied cDNA or gDNA.

The sample consisted of peripheral blood. V and J are TRBV10-3 and TRBJ1-1; weak D call: TRBD1 (5 bases). The receptor's source is a woman aged 25 to 39 with acute or convalescent COVID-19. The CDR3 DNA reads TGTGCCATCAGTGTGGGGGAGGACACTGAAGCTTTCTTT. Its protein is CAISVGEDTEAFF.